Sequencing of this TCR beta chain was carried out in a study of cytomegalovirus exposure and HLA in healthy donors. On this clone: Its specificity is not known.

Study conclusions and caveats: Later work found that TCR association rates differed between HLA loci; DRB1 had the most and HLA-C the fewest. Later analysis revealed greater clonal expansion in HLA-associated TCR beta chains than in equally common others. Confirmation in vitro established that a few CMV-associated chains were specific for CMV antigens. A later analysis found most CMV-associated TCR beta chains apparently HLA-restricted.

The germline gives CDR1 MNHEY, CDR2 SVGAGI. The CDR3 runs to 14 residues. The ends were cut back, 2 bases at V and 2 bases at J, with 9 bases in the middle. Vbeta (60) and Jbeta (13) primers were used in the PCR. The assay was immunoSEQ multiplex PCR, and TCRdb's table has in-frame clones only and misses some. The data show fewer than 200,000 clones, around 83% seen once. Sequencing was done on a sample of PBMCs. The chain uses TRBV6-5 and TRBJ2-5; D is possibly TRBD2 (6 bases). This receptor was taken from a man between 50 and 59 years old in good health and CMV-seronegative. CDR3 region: CASSYTLAQETQYF. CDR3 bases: TGTGCCAGCAGTTACACCCTAGCGCAAGAGACCCAGTACTTC.